This TCR beta chain was identified in a study of T cell repertoires in cytomegalovirus infection. The overall study: In public TCR beta signatures, there were indications of both CMV infection and matching HLA type.

MiXCR, run by TCRdb on the reads, gives a single entry per CDR3 protein. The sample lists approximately 700,000 distinct CDR3 sequences; about a third were seen once. The germline V gene has CDR1 MNHNY and CDR2 SVGAGI (reference sequence). Counting both end residues, the CDR3 totals 13 amino acids. This clonotype appeared once. The limits of the CDR3 on the DNA are not certain, so only TCRdb's listed CDR3 is given. The source material was PBMCs. The receptor comes from a human donor in good health (CMV status not recorded). Some clones in this sample may be carry-over from other donors' samples. This chain uses TRBV6-6 with TRBJ1-1; the table assigns TRBD1, which was not confirmed against the DNA. CDR3 region: CASTWGLGTESFF.